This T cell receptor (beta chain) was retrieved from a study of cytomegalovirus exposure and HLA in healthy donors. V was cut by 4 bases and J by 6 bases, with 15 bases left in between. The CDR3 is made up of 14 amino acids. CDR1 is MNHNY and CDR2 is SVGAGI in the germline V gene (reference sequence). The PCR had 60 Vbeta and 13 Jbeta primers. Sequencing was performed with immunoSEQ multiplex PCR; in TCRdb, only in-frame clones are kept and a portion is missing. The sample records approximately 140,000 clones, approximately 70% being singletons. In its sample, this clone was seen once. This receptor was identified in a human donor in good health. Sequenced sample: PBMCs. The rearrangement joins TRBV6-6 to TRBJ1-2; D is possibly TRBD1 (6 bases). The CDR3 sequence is CASSFHRERDGYTF. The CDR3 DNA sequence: TGTGCCAGCAGTTTCCACAGGGAAAGGGATGGCTACACCTTC.